The entry below gives a single T cell receptor (beta chain) sequence along with its context. The target antigen is unknown. Trimming stripped 8 bases from V and 0 bases from J, with 11 bases between. Germline CDR1 and CDR2: SGHDN and FVKESK. The CDR3 consists of 13 residues. This entry comes from a study of T-cell reconstitution after alpha-beta-depleted transplantation in children. Study findings and constraints: The high TCRbeta diversity at day 60 in some patients came from surviving recipient T cells and thymic progenitors. By one year post-transplant, T-cell counts and diversity largely arose from T cells that were newly produced. Several hundred graft clones that had expanded were reportedly the source of alpha-beta T cells about two months after transplant.

Unique molecular identifiers were used in preparing the TCRbeta library. TCRdb used MiXCR to reprocess the PCR reads, holding one entry per CDR3 protein. Altogether 500,000 to 650,000 distinct CDR3 sequences are present, approximately 13% being singletons, with the ten largest covering roughly 2.3%. This sequence originates from a male patient younger than 18 who had a stem cell transplant for acute myeloid leukemia, so the T cells may come from the graft donor. V and J are TRBV14 and TRBJ2-7, with D tentatively TRBD2 (5 bases). The sequencing here drew on PBMCs, mostly from graft donor cells, taken 360 days after TCRalphabeta/CD19-depleted stem cell transplant. CDR3 nucleotides: TGTGCCAGCGAAAGGACTGGCTCCTACGAGCAGTACTTC. Amino acid sequence: CASERTGSYEQYF.